This T cell receptor beta chain was sequenced in a study of shared clonotypes between healthy human individuals. In the study overall: Each donor's CD8 memory used one plate, CD8 naive two, each CD4 subset three. Points from the study as a whole: The four-donor shared clonotypes exceeded non-shared clonotypes in generation probability, with non-shared ones scoring lower. Sequencing of the sorted subsets was shown by rarefaction to be incomplete despite large depth.

The CDR3 is 17 residues long. Germline V lookup: CDR1 GTSNPN, CDR2 SVGIG (reference sequence). The V segment lost 2 bases and the J segment 0 bases; nucleotides outside the gene matches: 9. The data were produced by immunoSEQ multiplex PCR, yet TCRdb's version contains in-frame clones alone and is incomplete. Of some 2.4 million clones listed, 93% are singletons. Worth noting for this clone: Antigen unknown.

Splitting of CD4+ cells produced CD45RA+ naive and CD45RA-negative memory subsets. The V call is TRBV30, the J call TRBJ2-3, with 9 nucleotides matching TRBD2. The sequence was collected from a man in his late teens or twenties in good health. Some clones in this sample may be carry-over from other donors' samples. Source material: naive CD4+ T cells from PBMCs. Subset reported: CD45RA+ positively selected. As DNA, the CDR3 is TGTGCCTGGAGTCCAAGCCTTACTAGCGGGAGCACAGATACGCAGTATTTT. It specifies CAWSPSLTSGSTDTQYF.